The 9 T cell receptor beta chains listed next were all sequenced from one sample in a study of STAT3 mutations in large granular lymphocyte leukemia. Study conclusions and caveats: Every T-cell large granular lymphocyte leukemia patient had at least one immunodominant TCR beta clonotype.

The antigens of these receptors remain unknown. Produced via immunoSEQ multiplex PCR; TCRdb's table is partial and in-frame only. This sample has thousands of clones, with approximately 90% found just once. Sequencing input: peripheral blood mononuclear cells. These receptors were taken from a woman between 70 and 85 years old with T-cell large granular lymphocyte leukemia. Some clones in this sample may be carry-over from other donors' samples.

This clone was recorded only once. The J gene is TRBJ1-5, the V gene TRBV10-3; TRBD1 might be the D (6 bases). V lost 0 bases, J lost 0 bases, and 9 bases lay in between. The CDR3 has 16 amino acids. Germline V CDR1 and CDR2: ENHRY, SYGVKD. DNA for the CDR3: TGTGCCATCAGTGAGTCCAGGACAGTTAGCAATCAGCCCCAGCATTTT. Translation: CAISESRTVSNQPQHF.

This clone is judged medium-sized. V gene TRBV7-8 combines with J gene TRBJ1-5; D is possibly TRBD1 (5 bases). Germline V lookup: CDR1 SGHVS, CDR2 FQNEAQ. CDR3 length equals 13 residues. V was trimmed by 5 bases and J by 6 bases, leaving 11 bases between them. The CDR3 DNA follows: TGTGCCAGCAGCCCCGAGGGGTTTCAGCCCCAGCATTTT. This translates into CASSPEGFQPQHF.

The CDR3 nucleotides read TGTGCCAGTAGTACTACACACGGGAATCAGCCCCAGCATTTT. Translated, it gives CASSTTHGNQPQHF. The chain carries TRBV19 and TRBJ1-5; D gene uncertain. The germline gives CDR1 LNHDA, CDR2 SQIVND (reference sequence). V lost 4 bases and J 4 bases, leaving 11 bases between the germline ends. This CDR3 is 14 amino acids long.

The V call is TRBV9, the J call TRBJ2-2; 7 nucleotides match TRBD2. The CDR3 spans 15 residues. V lost 5 bases to trimming and J lost 7 bases; unmatched junction nucleotides: 11. From germline, CDR1 is SGDLS and CDR2 YYNGEE. CDR3 in amino acids: CASSVREVGNGELFF. The CDR3 region has the DNA TGTGCCAGCAGTGTCCGGGAGGTTGGTAACGGGGAGCTGTTTTTT.

The DNA of the CDR3 is TGTGCTAGTGAGAGGGATCGCTATGGCTACACCTTC. Protein: CASERDRYGYTF. The rearrangement joins TRBV12-5 to TRBJ1-2, with D unresolved. Germline loops: CDR1 LGHNT, CDR2 FRNRAP. Trimming took off 7 bases at V and 4 bases at J, with 10 bases between the two ends. The CDR3 is made up of 12 amino acids.

This sequence joins TRBV18 and TRBJ2-7; D possibly corresponds to TRBD1 (5 bases). V was shortened by 0 bases and J by 1 base, with 10 bases between the two germline ends. The CDR3 length is 15 residues. CDR1 is KGHSH, CDR2 LQKENI, per germline. CDR3: CASSPPAGQSYEQYF. For the CDR3, the DNA is TGTGCCAGCTCACCACCGGCAGGGCAATCCTACGAGCAGTACTTC.

The gene calls are TRBV13 and TRBJ1-2, with a weak D call TRBD1 (5 bases). Germline lookup yields CDR1 PRHDT and CDR2 FYEKMQ (reference sequence). V was shortened by 3 bases and J by 8 bases, with 10 bases between the two germline ends. The CDR3 runs to 12 residues. CDR3 sequence: CASSFRQIGYTF. CDR3 sequence (DNA): TGTGCCAGCAGCTTCCGACAGATAGGCTACACCTTC.

V is TRBV30 and J is TRBJ2-7; TRBD1 matches 9 bases. CDR1 and CDR2 from the germline V gene are GTSNPN and SVGIG (reference sequence). After removal of 0 bases from V and 6 bases from J, the junction contained 3 bases not matched to a gene. The CDR3 contains 13 residues. CDR3 bases: TGTGCCTGGAGTGTGGGGACAGGGAGCGAGCAGTACTTC. Translating gives CAWSVGTGSEQYF.

This clone is a singleton in its sample. The genes are TRBV5-1 and TRBJ2-7; no definite D call. This CDR3 is built from 14 residues. In germline, CDR1 is SGHRS, CDR2 YFSETQ. V was trimmed by 4 bases and J by 0 bases, leaving 11 bases between them. The CDR3 nucleotides are TGCGCCAGCAGCGTGGACGGTTCCTCCTACGAGCAGTACTTC. Amino acids: CASSVDGSSYEQYF.